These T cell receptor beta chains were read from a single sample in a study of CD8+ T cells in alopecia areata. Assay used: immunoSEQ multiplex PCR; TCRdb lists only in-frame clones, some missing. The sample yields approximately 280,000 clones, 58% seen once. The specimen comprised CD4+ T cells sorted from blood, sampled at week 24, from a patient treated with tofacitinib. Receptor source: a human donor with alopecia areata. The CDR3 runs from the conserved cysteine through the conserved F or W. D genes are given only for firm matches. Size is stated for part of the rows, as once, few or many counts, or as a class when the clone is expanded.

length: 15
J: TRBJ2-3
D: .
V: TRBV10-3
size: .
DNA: TGTGCCAGCCGCCCGGTCGGGCCCATCACGGATACGCAGTATTTT
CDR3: CASRPVGPITDTQYF

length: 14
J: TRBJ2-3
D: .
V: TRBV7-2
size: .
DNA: TGTGCCAGCAGCTTAGGAGGGGGGGCAGATACGCAGTATTTT
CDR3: CASSLGGGADTQYF

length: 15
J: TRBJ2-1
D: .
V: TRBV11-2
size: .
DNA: TGTGCCAGCACCATGTTGGCATTCTCCTACAATGAGCAGTTCTTC
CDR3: CASTMLAFSYNEQFF

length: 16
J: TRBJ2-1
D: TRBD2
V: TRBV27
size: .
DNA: TGTGCCAGCAGTTCCCCCCACGGGGGGGCTAGGGTTGAGCAGTTCTTC
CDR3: CASSSPHGGARVEQFF

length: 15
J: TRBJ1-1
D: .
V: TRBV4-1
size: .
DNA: TGCGCCAGCAGCCAAGAAGGACCCGCGAACACTGAAGCTTTCTTT
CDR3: CASSQEGPANTEAFF

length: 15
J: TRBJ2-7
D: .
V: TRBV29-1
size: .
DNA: TGCAGCGCTGTGATGACCGGGCCGGGTGCCTACGAGCAGTACTTC
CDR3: CSAVMTGPGAYEQYF

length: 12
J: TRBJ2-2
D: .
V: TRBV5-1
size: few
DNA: TGCGCCAGCAGCGAAAACACCGGGGAGCTGTTTTTT
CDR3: CASSENTGELFF

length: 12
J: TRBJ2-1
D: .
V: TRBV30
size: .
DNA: TGTGCCTGGAGTGTTTCCAGCAATGAGCAGTTCTTC
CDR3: CAWSVSSNEQFF

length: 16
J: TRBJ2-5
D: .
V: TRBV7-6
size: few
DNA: TGTGCCAGCAGCTCCGGCTCACTGACCCTCCAAGAGACCCAGTACTTC
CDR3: CASSSGSLTLQETQYF

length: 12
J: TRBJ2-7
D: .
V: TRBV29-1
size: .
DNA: TGCAGCGTTGGACAGGTAGCCTACGAGCAGTACTTC
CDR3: CSVGQVAYEQYF

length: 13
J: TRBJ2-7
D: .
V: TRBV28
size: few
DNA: TGTGCCAGCGGGAAGGGGGGGACCTACGAGCAGTACTTC
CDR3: CASGKGGTYEQYF

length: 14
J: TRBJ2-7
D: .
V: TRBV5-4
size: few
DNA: TGTGCCAGCAGCTTGTGGGCTAGTAGGGACGAGCAGTACTTC
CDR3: CASSLWASRDEQYF

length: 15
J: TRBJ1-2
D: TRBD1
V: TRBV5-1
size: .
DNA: TGCGCCAGCAGCTTCGGGACAGGGGAGAAGTATGGCTACACCTTC
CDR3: CASSFGTGEKYGYTF

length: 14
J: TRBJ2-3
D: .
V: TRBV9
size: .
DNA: TGTGCCAGCAGCGTAGTAGGGGCTGCAGATACGCAGTATTTT
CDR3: CASSVVGAADTQYF

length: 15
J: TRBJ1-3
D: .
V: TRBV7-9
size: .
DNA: TGTGCCAGCAGCGTCCGGGTTGTATACGGAAACACCATATATTTT
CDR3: CASSVRVVYGNTIYF

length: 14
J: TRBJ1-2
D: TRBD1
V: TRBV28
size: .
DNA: TGTGCCAGCAGGGAACAGGGGGCGCCGTCCGGCTACACCTTC
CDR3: CASREQGAPSGYTF

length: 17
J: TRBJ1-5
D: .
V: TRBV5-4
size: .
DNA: TGTGCCAGCAGCTTAGCCAAATTTAAGGGGTACAATCAGCCCCAGCATTTT
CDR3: CASSLAKFKGYNQPQHF

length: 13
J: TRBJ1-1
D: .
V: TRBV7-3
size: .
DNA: TGTGCCAGCAGACGAAGAGTGAACACTGAAGCTTTCTTT
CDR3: CASRRRVNTEAFF

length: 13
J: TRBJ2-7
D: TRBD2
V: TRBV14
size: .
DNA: TGTGCCAGCAATCGCGGGGGGCGCTACGAGCAGTACTTC
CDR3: CASNRGGRYEQYF

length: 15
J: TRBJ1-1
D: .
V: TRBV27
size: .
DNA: TGTGCCAGCCTCCCGGATCGAACTGGGAACACTGAAGCTTTCTTT
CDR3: CASLPDRTGNTEAFF

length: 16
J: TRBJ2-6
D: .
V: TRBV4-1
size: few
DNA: TGCGCCAGCAGCCCCCCCGGGAAATCTGGGGCCAACGTCCTGACTTTC
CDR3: CASSPPGKSGANVLTF

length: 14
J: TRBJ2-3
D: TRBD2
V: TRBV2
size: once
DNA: TGTGCCAGCAGTGCAAGCGGGGGGTCCGATACGCAGTATTTT
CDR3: CASSASGGSDTQYF